The source of this T cell receptor beta chain is a study of T cells in Graves' hyperthyroidism and ophthalmopathy. V lost 2 bases and J lost 4, with 12 bases in between. CDR3 length: 15 amino acids. The germline CDR1 and CDR2 sequences are SGHKS and YYEKEE (reference sequence). Diagnosis relied on clinical symptoms, serum thyroxine and TRAb, thyroid ultrasound and orbital computed tomography. The investigators amplified TCR beta CDR3 regions from RNA transcripts. The HTBI primer set was used in a first-round RT-PCR of the TCR CDR3. TCRdb processed the multiplex PCR reads anew with MiXCR; each CDR3 protein has one entry. The table lists roughly 150,000 distinct CDR3 sequences, about a tenth of them singletons.

The receptor comes from a woman under 30 with Graves' hyperthyroidism that later progressed to Graves' ophthalmopathy. This chain connects TRBV5-5 to TRBJ2-2; either TRBD1 or TRBD2 may supply D (5 bases each). Sequenced material: blood. This chain's CDR3 is CASSFASGSTGELFF. The CDR3 DNA sequence: TGTGCCAGCAGCTTCGCCTCAGGGAGCACCGGGGAGCTGTTTTTT.